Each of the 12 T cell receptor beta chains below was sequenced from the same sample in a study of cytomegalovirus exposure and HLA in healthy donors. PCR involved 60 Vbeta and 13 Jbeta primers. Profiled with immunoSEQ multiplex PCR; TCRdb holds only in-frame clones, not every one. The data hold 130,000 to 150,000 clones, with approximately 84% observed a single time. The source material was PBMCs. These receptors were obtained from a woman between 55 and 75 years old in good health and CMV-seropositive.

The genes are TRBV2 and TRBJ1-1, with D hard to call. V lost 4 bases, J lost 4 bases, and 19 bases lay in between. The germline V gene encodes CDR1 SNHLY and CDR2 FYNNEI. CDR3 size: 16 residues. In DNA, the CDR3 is TGTGCCAGCAGTGGGGTCATTGGCCCCAGAGGCACTGAAGCTTTCTTT. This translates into CASSGVIGPRGTEAFF.

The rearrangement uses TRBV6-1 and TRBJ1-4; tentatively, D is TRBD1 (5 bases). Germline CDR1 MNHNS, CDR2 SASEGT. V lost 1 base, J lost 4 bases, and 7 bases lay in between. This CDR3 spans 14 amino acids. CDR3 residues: CASSEDRLNEKLFF. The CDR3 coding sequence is TGTGCCAGCAGTGAAGACAGGCTTAATGAAAAACTGTTTTTT.

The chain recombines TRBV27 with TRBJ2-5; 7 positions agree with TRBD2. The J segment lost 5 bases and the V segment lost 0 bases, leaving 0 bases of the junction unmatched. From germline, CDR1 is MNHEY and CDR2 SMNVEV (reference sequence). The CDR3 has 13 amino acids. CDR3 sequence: CASSLSGGETQYF. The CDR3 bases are TGTGCCAGCAGTTTATCGGGGGGGGAGACCCAGTACTTC.

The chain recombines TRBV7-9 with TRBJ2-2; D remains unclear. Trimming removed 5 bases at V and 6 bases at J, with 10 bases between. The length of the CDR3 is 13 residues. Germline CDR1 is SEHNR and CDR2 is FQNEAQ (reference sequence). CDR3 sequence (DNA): TGTGCCAGCAGCCCCCCTACCGCCGGGGAGCTGTTTTTT. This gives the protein CASSPPTAGELFF.

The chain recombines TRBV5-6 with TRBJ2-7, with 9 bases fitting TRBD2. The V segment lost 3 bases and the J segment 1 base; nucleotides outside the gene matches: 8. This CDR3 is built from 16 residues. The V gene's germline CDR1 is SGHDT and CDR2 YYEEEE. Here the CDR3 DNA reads TGTGCCAGCAGCTCCACGACTAGCGGTAGTTCCTACGAGCAGTACTTC. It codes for CASSSTTSGSSYEQYF.

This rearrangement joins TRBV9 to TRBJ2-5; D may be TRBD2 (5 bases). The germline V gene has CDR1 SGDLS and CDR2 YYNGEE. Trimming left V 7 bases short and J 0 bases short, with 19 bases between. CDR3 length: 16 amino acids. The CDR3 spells CASPLPGETYQETQYF. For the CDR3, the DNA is TGTGCCAGCCCCCTTCCCGGGGAGACGTACCAAGAGACCCAGTACTTC.

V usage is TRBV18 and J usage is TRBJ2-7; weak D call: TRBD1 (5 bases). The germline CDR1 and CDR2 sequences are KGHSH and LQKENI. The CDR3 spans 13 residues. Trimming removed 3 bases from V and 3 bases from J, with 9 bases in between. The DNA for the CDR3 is TGTGCCAGCTCACCCGGCGGACACTACGAGCAGTACTTC. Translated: CASSPGGHYEQYF.

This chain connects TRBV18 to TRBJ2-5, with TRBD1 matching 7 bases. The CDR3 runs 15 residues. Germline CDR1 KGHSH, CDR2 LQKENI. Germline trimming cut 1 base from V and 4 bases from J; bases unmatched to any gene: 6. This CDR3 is CASSPQRQGPETQYF. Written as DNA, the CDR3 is TGTGCCAGCTCACCACAAAGACAGGGACCAGAGACCCAGTACTTC.

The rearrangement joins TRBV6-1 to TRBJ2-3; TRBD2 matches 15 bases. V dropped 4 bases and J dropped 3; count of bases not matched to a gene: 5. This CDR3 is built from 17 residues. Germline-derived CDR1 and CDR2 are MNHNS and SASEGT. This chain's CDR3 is CASSAGLAGGPTDTQYF. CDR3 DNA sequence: TGTGCCAGCAGTGCCGGACTAGCGGGAGGGCCGACAGATACGCAGTATTTT.

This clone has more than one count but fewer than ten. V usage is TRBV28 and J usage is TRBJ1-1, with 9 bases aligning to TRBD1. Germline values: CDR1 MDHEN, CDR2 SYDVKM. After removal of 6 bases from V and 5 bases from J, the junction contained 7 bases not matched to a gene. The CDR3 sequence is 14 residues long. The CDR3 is CASRDTGGATEAFF. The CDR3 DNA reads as TGTGCCAGCAGGGACACAGGGGGCGCGACTGAAGCTTTCTTT.

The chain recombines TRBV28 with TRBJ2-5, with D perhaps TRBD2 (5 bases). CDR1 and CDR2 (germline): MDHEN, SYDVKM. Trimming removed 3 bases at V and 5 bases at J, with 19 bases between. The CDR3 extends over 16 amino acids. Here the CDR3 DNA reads TGTGCCAGCAGTTTCTCATATGGGTTCGGGGAGGAGACCCAGTACTTC. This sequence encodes CASSFSYGFGEETQYF.

CDR3 amino acids: CASSPGGLSGTGELFF. The CDR3 DNA sequence: TGTGCCAGCAGCCCGGGGGGGCTATCGGGCACCGGGGAGCTGTTTTTT. This chain connects TRBV7-3 to TRBJ2-2, with 8 bases that match TRBD2. Trimming cost V 5 bases and J 4 bases; bases outside gene matches: 9. Per germline, CDR1 SGHTA and CDR2 FQGTGA. This CDR3 is 16 amino acids long.